One sample yielded the 21 T cell receptor beta chains listed below, sequenced in a study of blood T cells in healthy people across ages. A second roughly 6 to 11 cycle PCR used barcoded and J-beta primers. TCRdb reprocessed the 5' RACE reads via MiXCR and lists one record per CDR3 protein. The sample contains about 680,000 distinct CDR3 sequences, 49% of which appear only once. Material: blood. The receptors come from an older woman in good health.

The sample holds many counts of this clonotype. This chain joins TRBV9 and TRBJ2-3; D unresolved. V lost 0 bases and J lost 5, with 7 bases in between. CDR3 length equals 13 residues. CDR1 is SGDLS and CDR2 is YYNGEE in the germline V gene. CDR3 region: CASSVAPLDTQYF. CDR3 DNA: TGTGCCAGCAGCGTAGCCCCCCTAGATACGCAGTATTTT.

This clonotype has a handful of counts. This rearrangement joins TRBV7-9 to TRBJ1-1; no clear D. Deletions cut 1 base from V and 3 bases from J, with 6 bases between. The V gene's germline CDR1 is SEHNR and CDR2 FQNEAQ (reference sequence). The CDR3 is 13 amino acids. The CDR3 sequence: CASSLGIHTEAFF. The CDR3 nucleotides are TGTGCCAGCAGCTTAGGTATCCACACTGAAGCTTTCTTT.

J is TRBJ2-3 and V is TRBV6-2 or TRBV6-3, with unresolved D. V lost 5 bases and J 4 bases, leaving 13 bases between the germline ends. This CDR3 has 14 amino acids. Germline CDR1 is MNHEY and CDR2 is SVGEGT. Written as DNA, the CDR3 is TGTGCCAGCAGTCAAAATTCCCTTTCAGATACGCAGTATTTT. It yields the protein CASSQNSLSDTQYF.

The chain carries TRBV7-2 and TRBJ2-3; D is unclear. The V end lost 5 bases, the J end lost 1 base, and 10 bases lay between the germline ends. Germline V CDR1 and CDR2: SGHTA, FQGNSA. This CDR3 comprises 14 residues. The CDR3 bases are TGTGCCAGCAGCCATCCTCAACGCACAGATACGCAGTATTTT. Its translation: CASSHPQRTDTQYF.

The chain is built from TRBV5-1 and TRBJ1-2; 10 positions agree with TRBD1. J gave up 6 bases and V 4 bases, and 3 bases lay outside the gene matches. CDR1 and CDR2 (germline): SGHRS, YFSETQ. The CDR3 has 13 residues. The CDR3 region has the DNA TGCGCCAGCAGCCAGACAGGGGGCAATGGCTACACCTTC. Residues: CASSQTGGNGYTF.

The chain is built from TRBV28 and TRBJ2-5; possibly TRBD1 for D (5 bases). CDR1 is MDHEN and CDR2 is SYDVKM in the germline V gene. V lost 6 bases, J lost 11 bases, and 22 bases lay in between. There are 14 residues in the CDR3. CDR3 region: CASSPIKGRMVQYF. The CDR3 DNA reads TGTGCCAGCAGCCCCATTAAGGGGCGGATGGTACAGTACTTC.

V and J are TRBV10-3 and TRBJ2-7; perhaps D is TRBD1 or TRBD2 (6 bases each). The CDR3 extends over 14 amino acids. V lost 2 bases, J lost 4 bases, and 12 bases lay in between. CDR1 is ENHRY, CDR2 SYGVKD, per germline. The chain's CDR3 is CAISEGTRGYEQYF. CDR3 nucleotides: TGTGCCATCAGTGAGGGGACACGGGGGTACGAGCAGTACTTC.

This clonotype has only a few counts. CDR3 in DNA: TGTGCCAGCAGTCATCGTAGTGTTCGCACCAGCTCCGCCGAGACCCAGTACTTC. Translating it yields CASSHRSVRTSSAETQYF. The chain links TRBV28 to TRBJ2-5; D gene unclear. V was trimmed by 5 bases and J by 5 bases, leaving 27 bases between them. CDR3 length: 18 amino acids. Germline assignment: CDR1 MDHEN and CDR2 SYDVKM.

The chain is built from TRBV7-2 and TRBJ2-6; possible D gene TRBD2, 5 bases. V was trimmed by 3 bases and J by 1 base, leaving 13 bases between them. Germline assignment: CDR1 SGHTA and CDR2 FQGNSA. This CDR3 region has 17 residues. The CDR3 spells CASSLRGSTSGANVLTF. Here the CDR3 DNA reads TGTGCCAGCAGCTTGAGAGGGAGCACTTCTGGGGCCAACGTCCTGACTTTC.

The rearrangement links TRBV6-2 or TRBV6-3 to TRBJ1-2, with D unclear. The CDR3 loop spans 13 amino acids. From germline, CDR1 is MNHEY and CDR2 SVGEGT. V lost 6 bases and J lost 2, with 10 bases in between. The CDR3 loop is CASSSTVNYGYTF. As DNA, the CDR3 is TGTGCCAGCAGCTCAACAGTAAACTATGGCTACACCTTC.

This clonotype was seen only a few times. CDR3 amino acids: CARASGGSTDTQYF. The CDR3 nucleotides are TGTGCCAGGGCGTCAGGGGGAAGCACAGATACGCAGTATTTT. The chain couples TRBV7-9 to TRBJ2-3; 7 nucleotides align to TRBD1. The germline CDR1 and CDR2 sequences are SEHNR and FQNEAQ (reference sequence). Trimming took 9 bases from V and 0 from J; bases not matched to a gene: 6. The CDR3 has 14 residues.

The sample holds a few counts of this clonotype. This chain connects TRBV19 to TRBJ2-5; D might be TRBD2 (6 bases). The CDR3 runs 16 residues. Germline CDR1 and CDR2: LNHDA and SQIVND (reference sequence). Between the trimmed V and J ends, which lost 4 bases and 4 bases, there was a span of 19 bases. The CDR3 spells CASSTRSQGGGETQYF. In DNA, the CDR3 is TGTGCCAGTAGTACACGGAGCCAGGGAGGCGGAGAGACCCAGTACTTC.

By sample share, this clonotype is medium-sized. The gene calls are TRBV4-2 and TRBJ2-1, with 11 bases lining up with TRBD2. V shed 6 bases and J 4 bases; nucleotides not matched to a gene: 11. Germline V gene sequence: CDR1 LGHNA, CDR2 YNFKEQ. CDR3 length: 17 amino acids. For the CDR3, the DNA is TGTGCCAGCAGGATACTAGCGGGAGAGAATTTATACAATGAGCAGTTCTTC. Translated: CASRILAGENLYNEQFF.

The J gene is TRBJ2-7, the V gene TRBV27; 7 bases align to TRBD1. The CDR3 runs 15 residues. The V gene end was trimmed by 5 bases and the J gene end by 1 base; junction bases not matched to a gene: 8. Germline V CDR1 and CDR2: MNHEY, SMNVEV (reference sequence). The CDR3 DNA reads as TGTGCCAGCAGTAGAAAAACGACAGGGTCCTACGAGCAGTACTTC. Translated, it gives CASSRKTTGSYEQYF.

The chain couples TRBV20-1 to TRBJ1-1, with no clear D. The CDR3 consists of 11 residues. V was shortened by 7 bases and J by 4 bases, with 10 bases between the two germline ends. Germline CDR1 DFQATT, CDR2 SNEGSKA (reference sequence). CDR3 sequence (DNA): TGCAGTGGAGGATCCGGCACTGAAGCTTTCTTT. This encodes CSGGSGTEAFF.

The gene calls are TRBV18 and TRBJ1-1; the match to TRBD1 covers 7 bases. J gave up 2 bases and V 0 bases, and 3 bases lay outside the gene matches. Germline CDR1 reads KGHSH; CDR2 reads LQKENI. This CDR3 is 15 amino acids long. This CDR3 reads CASSPPDRTNTEAFF. The CDR3, as DNA: TGTGCCAGCTCACCACCGGACAGGACCAACACTGAAGCTTTCTTT.

The rearrangement joins TRBV20-1 to TRBJ1-1; possibly TRBD1 for D (5 bases). Deletions cut 0 bases from V and 5 bases from J, with 13 bases between. Germline V gives CDR1 DFQATT, CDR2 SNEGSKA (reference sequence). The CDR3 contains 14 residues. The CDR3 loop is CSARDTGRGTEAFF. In DNA form, the CDR3 reads TGCAGTGCTAGAGATACAGGCCGGGGGACTGAAGCTTTCTTT.

A word on this clonotype: Since the CDR3 does not end with the conserved phenylalanine or tryptophan, this likely comes from a read error. The chain joins TRBV10-3 to TRBJ2-1; possible D gene TRBD1, 5 bases. The CDR3 has 13 amino acids. From germline, CDR1 is ENHRY and CDR2 SYGVKD. The V end lost 7 bases, the J end lost 4 bases, and 11 bases lay between the germline ends. The CDR3 DNA sequence: TGTGCCATCATGGGTCGGACATACAATGAGCAGTTCTTA. This codes for CAIMGRTYNEQFL.

The CDR3 nucleotides read TGTGCCAGCAGCCAAGTGGGGGTCCAGGGTTCGGATGGCTACACCTTC. It specifies CASSQVGVQGSDGYTF. The gene calls are TRBV4-2 and TRBJ1-2; possibly TRBD1 for D (5 bases). Trimming cost V 1 base and J 6 bases, with 18 bases left between them. CDR3 length: 16 amino acids. Germline CDR1 and CDR2: LGHNA and YNFKEQ.

The chain carries TRBV7-2 and TRBJ1-6; D gene unclear. V shed 3 bases and J shed 3 bases, with 6 bases lying between them. The CDR3 has 14 amino acids. The germline CDR1 and CDR2 sequences are SGHTA and FQGNSA. The CDR3 region has the DNA TGTGCCAGCAGCTTTGCCGGCTATAATTCACCCCTCCACTTT. This gives the protein CASSFAGYNSPLHF.

A single count supports this clonotype. The J gene is TRBJ2-2, the V gene TRBV5-6; D gene uncertain. In germline, CDR1 is SGHDT, CDR2 YYEEEE. CDR3 length equals 16 residues. Trimming took 0 bases from V and 0 from J, leaving 9 bases between them. CDR3 DNA sequence: TGTGCCAGCAGCTTGGGACCACTCGCGAACACCGGGGAGCTGTTTTTT. Amino acids: CASSLGPLANTGELFF.